The clone carrying this TCR beta chain has a count of ten or more. Its antigen is still unknown. These data originate in a study of CD8 T cells in ankylosing spondylitis. General observations from the study: Researchers reportedly found disease-linked clones significantly enriched in matched ankylosing spondylitis synovial fluid. Past research had described some motif variants in reactive arthritis synovial fluid and blood. Those disease-linked clones were CD8+; they were also relatively rare in peripheral blood. Made up of about eight highly homologous variants, a TCR beta motif appeared characteristic of ankylosing spondylitis blood.

A quantitative 5'-RACE method, one with molecular barcodes, was used to make TCR beta libraries. MiXCR, run by TCRdb on the 5' RACE reads, gives a single entry per CDR3 protein. This table has a few hundred thousand distinct CDR3 sequences, 5.5% to 7.5% appearing once. The CDR3 loop spans 13 amino acids. CDR1 and CDR2 from the germline V gene are SGHRS and YFSETQ. The V end lost 2 bases, the J end lost 7 bases, and 13 bases lay between the germline ends. The sequence came from a male donor with ankylosing spondylitis. Sequencing input: blood, either unsorted or a sorted T cell fraction (not recorded which). The V gene is TRBV5-1, the J gene TRBJ2-7; D may be TRBD2 (5 bases). CDR3 sequence reads: CASSFTPTSEQYF. In DNA, the CDR3 is TGCGCCAGCAGCTTCACACCAACTAGTGAGCAGTACTTC.